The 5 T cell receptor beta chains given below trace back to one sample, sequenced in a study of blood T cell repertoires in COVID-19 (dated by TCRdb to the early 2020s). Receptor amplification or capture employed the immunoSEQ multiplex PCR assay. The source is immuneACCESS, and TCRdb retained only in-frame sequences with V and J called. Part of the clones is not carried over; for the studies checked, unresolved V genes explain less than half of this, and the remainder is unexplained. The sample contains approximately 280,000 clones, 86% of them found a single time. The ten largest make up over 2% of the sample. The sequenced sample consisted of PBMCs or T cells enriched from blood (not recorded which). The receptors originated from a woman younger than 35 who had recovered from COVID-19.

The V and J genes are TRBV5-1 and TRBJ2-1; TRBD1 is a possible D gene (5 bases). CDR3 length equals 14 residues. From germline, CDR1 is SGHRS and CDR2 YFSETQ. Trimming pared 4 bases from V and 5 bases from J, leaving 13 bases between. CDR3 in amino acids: CASSPSTANNEQFF. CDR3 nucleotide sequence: TGCGCCAGCAGCCCTTCGACAGCGAACAATGAGCAGTTCTTC.

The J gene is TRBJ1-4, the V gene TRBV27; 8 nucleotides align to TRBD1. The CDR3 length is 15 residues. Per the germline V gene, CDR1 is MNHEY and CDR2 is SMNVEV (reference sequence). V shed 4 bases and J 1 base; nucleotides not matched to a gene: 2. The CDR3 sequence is CASSYGTGTNEKLFF. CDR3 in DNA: TGTGCCAGCAGTTACGGGACAGGAACTAATGAAAAACTGTTTTTT.

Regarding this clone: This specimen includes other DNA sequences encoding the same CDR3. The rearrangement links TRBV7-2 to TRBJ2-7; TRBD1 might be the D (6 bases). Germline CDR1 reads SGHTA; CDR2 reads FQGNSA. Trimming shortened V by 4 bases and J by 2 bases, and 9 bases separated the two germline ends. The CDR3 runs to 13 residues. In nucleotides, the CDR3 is TGTGCCAGCAGCTCCAGGGGTCCCTACGAGCAGTACTTC. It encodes CASSSRGPYEQYF.

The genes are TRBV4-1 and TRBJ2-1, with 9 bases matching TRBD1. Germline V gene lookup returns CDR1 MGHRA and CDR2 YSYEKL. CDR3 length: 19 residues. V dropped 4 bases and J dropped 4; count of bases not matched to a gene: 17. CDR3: CASSLTQFRDRVKYNEQFF. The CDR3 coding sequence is TGCGCCAGCAGCCTTACCCAATTCCGGGACAGGGTAAAGTACAATGAGCAGTTCTTC.

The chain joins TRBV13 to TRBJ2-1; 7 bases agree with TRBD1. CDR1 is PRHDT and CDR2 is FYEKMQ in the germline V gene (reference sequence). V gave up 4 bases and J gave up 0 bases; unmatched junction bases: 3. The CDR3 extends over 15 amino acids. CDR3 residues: CASSWDRSSYNEQFF. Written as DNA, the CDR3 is TGTGCCAGCAGCTGGGACAGAAGCTCCTACAATGAGCAGTTCTTC. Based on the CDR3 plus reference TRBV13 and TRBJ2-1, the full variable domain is AAGVIQSPRHLIKEKRETATLKCYPIPRHDTVYWYQQGPGQDPQFLISFYEKMQSDKGSIPDRFSAQQFSDYHSELNMSSLELGDSALYFCASSWDRSSYNEQFFGPGTRLTVL.